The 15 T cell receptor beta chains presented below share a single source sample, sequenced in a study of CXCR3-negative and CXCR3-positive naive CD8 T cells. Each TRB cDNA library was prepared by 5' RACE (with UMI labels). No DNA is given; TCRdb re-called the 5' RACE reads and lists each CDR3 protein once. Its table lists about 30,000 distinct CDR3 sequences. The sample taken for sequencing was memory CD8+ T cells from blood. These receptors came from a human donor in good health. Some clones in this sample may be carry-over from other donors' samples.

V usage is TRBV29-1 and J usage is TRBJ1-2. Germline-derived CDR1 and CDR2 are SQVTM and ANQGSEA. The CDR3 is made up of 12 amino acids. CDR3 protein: CSVEDQNYGYTF.

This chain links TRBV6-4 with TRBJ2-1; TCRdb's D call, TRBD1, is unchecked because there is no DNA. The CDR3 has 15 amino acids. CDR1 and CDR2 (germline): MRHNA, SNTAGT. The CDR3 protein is CASSMTGSDDNEQFF.

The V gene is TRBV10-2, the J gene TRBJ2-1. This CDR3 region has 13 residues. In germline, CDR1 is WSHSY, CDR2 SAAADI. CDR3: CASSESGVSEQFF.

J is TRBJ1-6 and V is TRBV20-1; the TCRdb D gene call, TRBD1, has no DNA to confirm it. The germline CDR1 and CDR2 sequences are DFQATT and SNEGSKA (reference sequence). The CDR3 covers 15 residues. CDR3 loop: CSARLLGQGSSPLHF.

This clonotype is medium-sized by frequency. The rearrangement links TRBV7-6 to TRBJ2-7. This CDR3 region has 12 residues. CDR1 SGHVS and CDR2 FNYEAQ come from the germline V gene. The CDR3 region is CASSLGRYEQYF.

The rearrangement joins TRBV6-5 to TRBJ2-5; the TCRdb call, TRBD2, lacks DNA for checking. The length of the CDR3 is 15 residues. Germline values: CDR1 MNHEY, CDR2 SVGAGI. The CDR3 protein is CASRSRLAEGETQYF.

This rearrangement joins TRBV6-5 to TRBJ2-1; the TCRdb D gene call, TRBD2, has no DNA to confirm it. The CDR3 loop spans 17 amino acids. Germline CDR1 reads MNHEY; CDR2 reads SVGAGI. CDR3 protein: CASTPILAGGPINEQFF.

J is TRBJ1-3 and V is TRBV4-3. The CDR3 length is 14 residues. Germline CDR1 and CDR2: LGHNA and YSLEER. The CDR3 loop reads CASSHEDVGNTIYF.

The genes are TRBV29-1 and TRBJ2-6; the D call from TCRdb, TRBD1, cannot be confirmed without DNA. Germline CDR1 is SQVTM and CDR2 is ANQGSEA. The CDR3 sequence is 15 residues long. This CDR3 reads CSVGQGGTGANVLTF.

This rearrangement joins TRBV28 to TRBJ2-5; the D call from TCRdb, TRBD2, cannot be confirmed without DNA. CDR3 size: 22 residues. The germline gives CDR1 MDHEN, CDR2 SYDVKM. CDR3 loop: CASSSIEPGLADIGNFQETQYF.

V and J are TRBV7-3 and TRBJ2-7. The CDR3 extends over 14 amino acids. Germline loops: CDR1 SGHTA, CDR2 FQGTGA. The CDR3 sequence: CASSLLGNTYEQYF.

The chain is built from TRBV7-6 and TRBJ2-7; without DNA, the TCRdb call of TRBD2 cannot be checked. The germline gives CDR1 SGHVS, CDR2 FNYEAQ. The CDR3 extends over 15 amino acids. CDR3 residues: CASSSLIGQPYEQYF.

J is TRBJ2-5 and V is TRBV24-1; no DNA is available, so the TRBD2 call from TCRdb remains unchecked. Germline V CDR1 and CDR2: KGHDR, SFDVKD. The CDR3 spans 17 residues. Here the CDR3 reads CATSDFLAGGSQETQYF.

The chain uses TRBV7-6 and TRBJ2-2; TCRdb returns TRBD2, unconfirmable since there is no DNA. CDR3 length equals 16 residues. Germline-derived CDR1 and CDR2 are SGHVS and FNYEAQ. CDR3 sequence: CASSPIRRVSYGELFF.

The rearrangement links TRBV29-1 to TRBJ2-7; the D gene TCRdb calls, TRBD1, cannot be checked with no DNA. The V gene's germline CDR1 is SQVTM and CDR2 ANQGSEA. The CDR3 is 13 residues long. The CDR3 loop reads CSVVGTGVHEQYF.